This T cell receptor (beta chain) was observed in a study of T cell repertoires in cytomegalovirus infection. Study overall: Based on public TCR beta signatures, there were indications of CMV infection and of a matching HLA type.

The CDR3 length is 11 residues. Germline V lookup: CDR1 SEHNR, CDR2 FQNEAQ (reference sequence). The V gene lost 8 bases and the J gene lost 4 bases, with 8 bases spanning the gap. TCRdb ran MiXCR on the reads and lists one entry per CDR3 protein. The sample holds 90,000 to 110,000 distinct CDR3 sequences, around 28% seen once. General observations from the study: The study found HLA-C-restricted CMV-specific TCR beta clonotypes dominating the ex vivo response.

In this sample, this clonotype turned up many times. Its antigen is not known. The chain couples TRBV7-9 to TRBJ1-1, with no clear D. This sequence was found in a human donor in good health (CMV status not recorded). Some clones in this sample may be carry-over from other donors' samples. This specimen consisted of CD8+ T cells from cultured PBMCs, obtained from culture after CMV antigen stimulation. The CDR3: CASSAGTEAFF. In DNA, the CDR3 is TGTGCCAGCTCCGCGGGCACTGAAGCTTTCTTT. The full variable domain, its missing parts supplied by reference TRBV7-9 and TRBJ1-1, is DTGVSQNPRHKITKRGQNVTFRCDPISEHNRLYWYRQTLGQGPEFLTYFQNEAQLEKSRLLSDRFSAERPKGSFSTLEIQRTEQGDSAMYLCASSAGTEAFFGQGTRLTVV.